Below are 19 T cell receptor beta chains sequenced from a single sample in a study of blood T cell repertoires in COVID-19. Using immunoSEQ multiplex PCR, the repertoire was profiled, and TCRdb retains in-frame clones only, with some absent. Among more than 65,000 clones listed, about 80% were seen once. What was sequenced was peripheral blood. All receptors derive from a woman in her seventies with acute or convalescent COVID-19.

CDR3 sequence reads: CASSTRTGGNVDYGYTF. The CDR3 nucleotides are TGTGCCAGTAGTACGAGGACAGGGGGCAATGTTGACTATGGCTACACCTTC. The chain has TRBV19 and TRBJ1-2; 11 bases line up with TRBD1. The germline gives CDR1 LNHDA, CDR2 SQIVND (reference sequence). This CDR3 region has 17 residues. V was pared by 4 bases and J by 3 bases, with 10 bases of the junction left unmatched.

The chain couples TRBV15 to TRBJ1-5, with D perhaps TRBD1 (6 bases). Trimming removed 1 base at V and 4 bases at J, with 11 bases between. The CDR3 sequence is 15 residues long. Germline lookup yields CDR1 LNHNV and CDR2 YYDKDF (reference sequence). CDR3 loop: CATSRANRENQPQHF. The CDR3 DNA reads TGTGCCACCAGCAGAGCTAACAGGGAGAATCAGCCCCAGCATTTT. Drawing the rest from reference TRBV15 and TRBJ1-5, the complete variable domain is DAMVIQNPRYQVTQFGKPVTLSCSQTLNHNVMYWYQQKSSQAPKLLFHYYDKDFNNEADTPDNFQSRRPNTSFCFLDIRSPGLGDTAMYLCATSRANRENQPQHFGDGTRLSIL.

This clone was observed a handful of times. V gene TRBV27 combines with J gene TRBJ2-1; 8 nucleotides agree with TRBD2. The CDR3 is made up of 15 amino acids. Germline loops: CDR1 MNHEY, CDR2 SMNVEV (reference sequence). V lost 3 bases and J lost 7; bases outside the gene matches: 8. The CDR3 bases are TGTGCCAGCAGTTTCCCCCGGGAGGGCCGGAATGAGCAGTTCTTC. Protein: CASSFPREGRNEQFF.

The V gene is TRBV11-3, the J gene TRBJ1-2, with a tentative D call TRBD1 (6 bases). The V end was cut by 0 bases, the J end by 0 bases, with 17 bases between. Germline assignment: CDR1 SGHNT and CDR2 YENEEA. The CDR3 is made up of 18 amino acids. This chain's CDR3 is CASSLDRGNRDTNYGYTF. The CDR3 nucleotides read TGTGCCAGCAGCTTAGATAGGGGTAACAGGGATACTAACTATGGCTACACCTTC.

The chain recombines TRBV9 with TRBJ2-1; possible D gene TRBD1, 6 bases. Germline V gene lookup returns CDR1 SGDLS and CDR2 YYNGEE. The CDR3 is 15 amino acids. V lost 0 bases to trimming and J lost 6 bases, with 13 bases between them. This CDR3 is CASSVATGRGNEQFF. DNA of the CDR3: TGTGCCAGCAGCGTAGCTACCGGCAGGGGCAATGAGCAGTTCTTC.

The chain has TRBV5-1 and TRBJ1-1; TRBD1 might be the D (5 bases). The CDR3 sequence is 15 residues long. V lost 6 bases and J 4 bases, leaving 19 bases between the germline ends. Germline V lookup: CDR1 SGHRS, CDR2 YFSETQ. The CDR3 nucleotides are TGCGCCAGCATGTCGGTCCCGGGGGGGAGCACTGAAGCTTTCTTT. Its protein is CASMSVPGGSTEAFF.

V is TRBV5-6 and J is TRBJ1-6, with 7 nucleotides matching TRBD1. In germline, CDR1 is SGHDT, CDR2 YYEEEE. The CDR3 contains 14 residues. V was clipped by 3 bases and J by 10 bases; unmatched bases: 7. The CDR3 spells CASSSTGFRSPLHF. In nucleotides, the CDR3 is TGTGCCAGCAGCTCGACAGGGTTTAGGTCACCCCTCCACTTT.

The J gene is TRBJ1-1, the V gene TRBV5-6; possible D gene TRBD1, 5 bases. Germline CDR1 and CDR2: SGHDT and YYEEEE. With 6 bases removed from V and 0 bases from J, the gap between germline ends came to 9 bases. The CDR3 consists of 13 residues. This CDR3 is CASTLTVNTEAFF. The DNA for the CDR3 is TGTGCCAGCACCCTGACAGTGAACACTGAAGCTTTCTTT.

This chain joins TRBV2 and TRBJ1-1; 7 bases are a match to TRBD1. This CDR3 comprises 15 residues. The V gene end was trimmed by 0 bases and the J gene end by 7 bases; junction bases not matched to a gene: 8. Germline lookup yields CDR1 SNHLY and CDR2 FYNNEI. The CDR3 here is CASSEAPRGLGEAFF. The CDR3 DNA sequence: TGTGCCAGCAGTGAAGCGCCGAGGGGGCTCGGTGAAGCTTTCTTT.

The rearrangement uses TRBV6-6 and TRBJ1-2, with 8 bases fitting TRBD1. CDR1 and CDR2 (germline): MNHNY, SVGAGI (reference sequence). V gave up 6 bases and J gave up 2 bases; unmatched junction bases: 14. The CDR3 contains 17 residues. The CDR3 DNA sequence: TGTGCCAGCAGCCGATCCGCACTGGGACAGGCCAACTATGGCTACACCTTC. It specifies CASSRSALGQANYGYTF.

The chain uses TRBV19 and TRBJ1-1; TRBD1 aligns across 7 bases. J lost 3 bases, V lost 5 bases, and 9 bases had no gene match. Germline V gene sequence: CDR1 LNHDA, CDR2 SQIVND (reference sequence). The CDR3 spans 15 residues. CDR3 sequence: CASSPMTGKDTEAFF. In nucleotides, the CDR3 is TGTGCCAGTAGTCCGATGACAGGGAAGGACACTGAAGCTTTCTTT.

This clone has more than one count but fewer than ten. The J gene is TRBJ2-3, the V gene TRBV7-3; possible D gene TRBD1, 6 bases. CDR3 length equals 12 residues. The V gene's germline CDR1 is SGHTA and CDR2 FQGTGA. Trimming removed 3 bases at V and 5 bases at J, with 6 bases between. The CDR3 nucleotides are TGTGCCAGCAGCTTGACAGGAGATACGCAGTATTTT. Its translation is CASSLTGDTQYF.

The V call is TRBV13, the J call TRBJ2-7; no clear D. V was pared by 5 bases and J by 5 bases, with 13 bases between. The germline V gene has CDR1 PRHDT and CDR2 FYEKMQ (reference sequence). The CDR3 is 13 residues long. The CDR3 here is CASSTPGVHEQYF. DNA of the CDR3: TGTGCCAGCAGCACCCCAGGTGTCCACGAGCAGTACTTC.

For the CDR3, the DNA is TGCGCCAGCAGACTAGTAGAAAATGAGCAGTTCTTC. Its translation is CASRLVENEQFF. This chain connects TRBV4-3 to TRBJ2-1; a weak D match, TRBD2 (5 bases). V lost 6 bases and J 7 bases, leaving 10 bases between the germline ends. CDR1 LGHNA and CDR2 YSLEER come from the germline V gene. The CDR3 is made up of 12 amino acids.

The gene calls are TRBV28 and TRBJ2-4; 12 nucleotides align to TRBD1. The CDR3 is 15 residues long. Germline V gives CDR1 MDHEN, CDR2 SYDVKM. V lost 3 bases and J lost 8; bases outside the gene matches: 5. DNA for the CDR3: TGTGCCAGCAGTTTGGGGGGACAGGGGGCTGACATTCAGTACTTC. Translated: CASSLGGQGADIQYF.

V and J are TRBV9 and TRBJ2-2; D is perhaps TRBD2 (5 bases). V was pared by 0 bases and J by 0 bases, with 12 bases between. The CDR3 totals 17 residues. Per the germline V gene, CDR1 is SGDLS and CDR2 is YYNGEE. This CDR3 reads CASSVVGARANTGELFF. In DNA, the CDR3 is TGTGCCAGCAGCGTAGTTGGAGCGCGGGCGAACACCGGGGAGCTGTTTTTT.

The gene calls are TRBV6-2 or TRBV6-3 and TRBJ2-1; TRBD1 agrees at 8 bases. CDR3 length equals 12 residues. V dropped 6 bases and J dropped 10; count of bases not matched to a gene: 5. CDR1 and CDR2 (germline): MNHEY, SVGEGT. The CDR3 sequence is CASSFGDREQFF. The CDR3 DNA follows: TGTGCCAGCAGCTTTGGGGACAGGGAGCAGTTCTTC.

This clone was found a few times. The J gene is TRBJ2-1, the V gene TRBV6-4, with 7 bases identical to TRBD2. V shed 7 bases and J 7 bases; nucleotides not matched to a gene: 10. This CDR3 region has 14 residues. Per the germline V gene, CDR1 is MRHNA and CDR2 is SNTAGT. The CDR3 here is CASMTSPGGNEQFF. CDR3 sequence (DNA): TGTGCCAGCATGACTAGCCCCGGGGGAAATGAGCAGTTCTTC.

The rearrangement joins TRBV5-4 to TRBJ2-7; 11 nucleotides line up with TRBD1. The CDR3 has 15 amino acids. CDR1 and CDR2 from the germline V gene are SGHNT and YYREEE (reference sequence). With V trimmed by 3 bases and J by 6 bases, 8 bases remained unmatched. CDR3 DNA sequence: TGTGCCAGCAGCTCAGGACAGGGGGCGCTCCCCGAGCAGTACTTC. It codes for CASSSGQGALPEQYF.